This entry is about one TCR beta chain. The data belong to a study of T cells in Graves' hyperthyroidism and ophthalmopathy. Authors of the study amplified TCR beta CDR3 regions from RNA transcripts. Researchers ran a first-round RT-PCR on the TCR CDR3 using the HTBI primer set. TCRdb re-called the multiplex PCR reads through MiXCR, storing one row per CDR3 protein. The sample yields 660,000 or so distinct CDR3 sequences, roughly 20% seen once. After removal of 8 bases from V and 1 base from J, the junction contained 14 bases not matched to a gene. The CDR3 runs to 17 residues. Germline assignment: CDR1 MNHNS and CDR2 SASEGT.

The J gene is TRBJ2-5, the V gene TRBV6-1, with TRBD2 matching 9 bases. The TCR comes from a man aged 25-40 years with Graves' ophthalmopathy. Sequenced sample: blood. CDR3 nucleotides: TGTGCCAGCCTTGTTGACTCTAGCGGGATCATCCAAGAGACCCAGTACTTC. The encoded protein is CASLVDSSGIIQETQYF.